Below, one TCR beta chain is given with its context. Its antigen is as yet unknown. Method: immunoSEQ multiplex PCR; TCRdb's copy keeps in-frame clones and lacks some. Altogether tens of thousands of clones are present, around 95% being singletons, with the ten largest covering around 2.5%. Donors came from a validation cohort of some 110 subjects, distinct from the first 666-subject cohort. The CDR3 length is 13 residues. V lost 5 bases, J lost 7 bases, and 14 bases lay in between. CDR1 MNHNY and CDR2 SVGAGI come from the germline V gene (reference sequence). This sample was included in a study of cytomegalovirus exposure and HLA in healthy donors. Study observations and caveats: There were some public TCRs occurring in many donors, but most TCR sequences were rare.

This sequence joins TRBV6-6 and TRBJ1-2; TRBD1 might be the D (5 bases). The sequence was collected from a man between 18 and 29 years old in good health and CMV-seronegative. The specimen was PBMCs. DNA for the CDR3: TGTGCCAGCAGTCCGGCAGGGTCTATTGGCTACACCTTC. It yields the protein CASSPAGSIGYTF.